The next 8 T cell receptor beta chains were all read from a single sample in a study of cytomegalovirus exposure and HLA in healthy donors. The study ran its PCR with 60 Vbeta and 13 Jbeta primers. Only in-frame clones appear in the TCRdb table, and some are missing; sequencing was by immunoSEQ multiplex PCR. The sample lists some 150,000 clones; approximately 86% were seen once. Sequencing was performed on PBMCs. All receptors derive from a woman between 45 and 60 years old in good health and CMV-seropositive.

The sample holds one count of this clone. This chain links TRBV9 with TRBJ2-2, with 8 bases matching TRBD2. V was pared by 0 bases and J by 5 bases, with 12 bases of the junction left unmatched. This CDR3 has 18 residues. Germline V gene sequence: CDR1 SGDLS, CDR2 YYNGEE. The CDR3 bases are TGTGCCAGCAGCGTAGAGGGGACTAGGGGATTACGAACCGGGGAGCTGTTTTTT. This encodes CASSVEGTRGLRTGELFF.

The chain uses TRBV7-8 and TRBJ2-7, with D perhaps matching TRBD1 (6 bases). Germline lookup yields CDR1 SGHVS and CDR2 FQNEAQ. The CDR3 extends over 14 amino acids. The V end was cut by 3 bases, the J end by 0 bases, with 9 bases between. For the CDR3, the DNA is TGTGCCAGCAGCTTCGGACAGATCTCCTACGAGCAGTACTTC. It encodes CASSFGQISYEQYF. The entire variable domain, with the rest obtained from reference TRBV7-8 and TRBJ2-7, is as follows: GAGVSQSPRYKVAKRGQDVALRCDPISGHVSLFWYQQALGQGPEFLTYFQNEAQLDKSGLPSDRFFAERPEGSVSTLKIQRTQQEDSAVYLCASSFGQISYEQYFGPGTRLTVT.

This clone was detected a few times. This chain joins TRBV19 and TRBJ1-6, with 10 nucleotides matching TRBD1. Trimming removed 6 bases from V and 10 bases from J; junction bases left unmatched: 9. The CDR3 totals 15 residues. From germline, CDR1 is LNHDA and CDR2 SQIVND (reference sequence). CDR3 in amino acids: CASRSFSTGGSPLHF. The CDR3 nucleotides are TGTGCCAGTAGATCCTTCTCGACAGGGGGCTCACCCCTCCACTTT.

This clone appeared a few times. V usage is TRBV19 and J usage is TRBJ1-1; 8 bases line up with TRBD1. The CDR3 is 12 residues long. The V gene end was trimmed by 8 bases and the J gene end by 7 bases; junction bases not matched to a gene: 6. The germline V gene has CDR1 LNHDA and CDR2 SQIVND (reference sequence). In DNA, the CDR3 is TGTGCCAGTTATACAGGGGGTAATGAAGCTTTCTTT. Its protein is CASYTGGNEAFF. Drawing the rest from reference TRBV19 and TRBJ1-1, the complete variable domain is DGGITQSPKYLFRKEGQNVTLSCEQNLNHDAMYWYRQDPGQGLRLIYYSQIVNDFQKGDIAEGYSVSREKKESFPLTVTSAQKNPTAFYLCASYTGGNEAFFGQGTRLTVV.

J is TRBJ2-2 and V is TRBV2; possible D gene TRBD1, 5 bases. The V end was cut by 6 bases, the J end by 3 bases, with 14 bases between. The germline CDR1 and CDR2 sequences are SNHLY and FYNNEI. The CDR3 consists of 15 residues. The CDR3 protein is CASRPSFRDTGELFF. DNA of the CDR3: TGTGCCAGCAGACCTTCCTTCAGGGACACCGGGGAGCTGTTTTTT.

This clone was counted between two and nine times. The rearrangement links TRBV2 to TRBJ2-6; D may be TRBD2 (6 bases). The germline V gene encodes CDR1 SNHLY and CDR2 FYNNEI. The germline V and J ends were trimmed by 8 bases and 1 base, with 24 bases remaining between them. The CDR3 extends over 19 amino acids. For the CDR3, the DNA is TGTGCCAGCCTTTCGCGGGACCGAACAAGGCGTTCTGGGGCCAACGTCCTGACTTTC. The encoded protein is CASLSRDRTRRSGANVLTF.

The chain combines TRBV2 with TRBJ1-5; D not resolved. V lost 8 bases and J 5 bases, leaving 13 bases between the germline ends. Germline CDR1 SNHLY, CDR2 FYNNEI. The CDR3 is made up of 13 amino acids. This chain's CDR3 is CASRSHVDQPQHF. CDR3 DNA sequence: TGTGCCAGCCGATCACATGTGGATCAGCCCCAGCATTTT.

J is TRBJ2-7 and V is TRBV6-6; 7 bases line up with TRBD1. Per the germline V gene, CDR1 is MNHNY and CDR2 is SVGAGI (reference sequence). The J segment lost 0 bases and the V segment lost 5 bases, leaving 4 bases of the junction unmatched. This CDR3 is 14 amino acids long. CDR3 in DNA: TGTGCCAGCAGTGCGACAGGGTCCTCCTACGAGCAGTACTTC. Protein product: CASSATGSSYEQYF.